The clone carrying this T cell receptor (beta chain) was seen a handful of times. Antigen: not known. Using its own MiXCR run on the 5' RACE reads, TCRdb lists one record per CDR3 protein. The sample records roughly 700,000 distinct CDR3 sequences, roughly 19% being singletons. This sample is drawn from a study of CD8 T cells in ankylosing spondylitis. General study points: The authors found the disease-linked clones to be CD8+ and relatively rare in peripheral blood. Ankylosing spondylitis blood appeared to be characterized by a TCR beta motif of eight highly homologous variants.

The germline CDR1 and CDR2 sequences are SGHTA and FQGTGA. V lost 3 bases to trimming and J lost 6 bases; unmatched junction nucleotides: 4. This CDR3 region has 14 residues. This chain uses TRBV7-3 with TRBJ2-2, with 7 bases fitting TRBD1. This clonotype was sampled from a male donor with ankylosing spondylitis. Specimen: blood, either unsorted or a sorted T cell fraction (not recorded which). DNA of the CDR3: TGTGCCAGCAGCTTCACAGGGGAACCCGGGGAGCTGTTTTTT. Amino acid sequence: CASSFTGEPGELFF.